Presented here are 16 T cell receptor beta chains from one specimen sequenced in a study of cytomegalovirus exposure and HLA in healthy donors (dated by TCRdb to about 2017). The library was made by the immunoSEQ multiplex PCR assay. For the multiplex PCR, a mixture combining 60 forward primers for TCR Vbeta segments and 13 reverse primers for TCR Jbeta segments was used. The immuneACCESS repertoire file appears here via TCRdb, limited to in-frame rearrangements. These files lack a portion of the clones; in checked studies, under half of the deficit traces to unresolved V genes, and the cause of the others is not known. The sample table records 180,000 or so clones; over 75% of these occur just once. Around 15% of the sample comes from the top ten. Sequencing was performed on PBMCs. All receptors derive from a man over 45 in good health and CMV-seropositive.

Remarks on this clone: Different DNA sequences within this sample yield the same CDR3. The chain carries TRBV28 and TRBJ1-3, with D tentatively TRBD1 (6 bases). This CDR3 region has 14 residues. V was shortened by 6 bases and J by 0 bases, with 9 bases between the two germline ends. Germline assignment: CDR1 MDHEN and CDR2 SYDVKM. This CDR3 is CASRGGGSGNTIYF. CDR3 bases: TGTGCCAGCAGAGGGGGTGGCTCTGGAAACACCATATATTTT.

The rearrangement joins TRBV12-1 to TRBJ1-6; TRBD1 is taken as the D call from the table, unchecked against the DNA. TRBV12-1 is a documented pseudogene. This CDR3 comprises 17 residues. The CDR3, as DNA: TGTGCCAGCAGCCCCGATTATCTCCACCGCAGTAATTCACCCCTCCACTTT. Translated, it gives CASSPDYLHRSNSPLHF.

This chain links TRBV11-3 with TRBJ2-7, with 10 bases that match TRBD1. The V and J ends lost 5 bases and 2 bases, in that order; junction bases with no gene match: 6. The CDR3 spans 15 residues. In germline, CDR1 is SGHNT, CDR2 YENEEA. The CDR3 coding sequence is TGTGCCAGCAGCCCCGGGACAGGGGAGGCCTACGAGCAGTACTTC. This gives the protein CASSPGTGEAYEQYF.

The rearrangement links TRBV28 to TRBJ1-2; the match to TRBD1 covers 8 bases. Trimming removed 6 bases from V and 6 bases from J; junction bases left unmatched: 12. The CDR3 loop spans 15 amino acids. Germline CDR1 is MDHEN and CDR2 is SYDVKM. The CDR3 loop is CASSRRQGSSNGYTF. In nucleotides, the CDR3 is TGTGCCAGCAGCCGCCGACAGGGGAGCTCTAATGGCTACACCTTC.

The rearrangement uses TRBV18 and TRBJ2-1; TRBD2 agrees at 9 bases. CDR3 length: 15 residues. V gave up 3 bases and J gave up 7 bases; unmatched junction bases: 7. Germline CDR1 is KGHSH and CDR2 is LQKENI. The CDR3 protein is CASSPTGTSNNEQFF. CDR3 nucleotide sequence: TGTGCCAGCTCACCCACCGGGACTAGCAATAATGAGCAGTTCTTC.

The CDR3 DNA is TGCGCCAGCAGCCTTAAGGCGGGGGGGAACACTGAAGCTTTCTTT. It translates to CASSLKAGGNTEAFF. This rearrangement joins TRBV4-1 to TRBJ1-1, with D maybe TRBD1 (5 bases). The CDR3 is made up of 15 amino acids. V shed 4 bases and J shed 1 base, with 13 bases lying between them. Germline CDR1 reads MGHRA; CDR2 reads YSYEKL.

The V gene is TRBV5-1, the J gene TRBJ2-7; 8 bases are shared with TRBD1. CDR3 length: 17 residues. From germline, CDR1 is SGHRS and CDR2 YFSETQ. V lost 1 base to trimming and J lost 1 base; unmatched junction nucleotides: 10. The CDR3 protein is CASSLNRRQGISYEQYF. The CDR3 nucleotides read TGCGCCAGCAGCTTGAACAGACGACAGGGGATATCCTACGAGCAGTACTTC. The whole variable domain, filled in from reference TRBV5-1 and TRBJ2-7, reads KAGVTQTPRYLIKTRGQQVTLSCSPISGHRSVSWYQQTPGQGLQFLFEYFSETQRNKGNFPGRFSGRQFSNSRSEMNVSTLELGDSALYLCASSLNRRQGISYEQYFGPGTRLTVT.

The gene calls are TRBV5-1 and TRBJ2-3; 12 positions match TRBD2. Trimming took 3 bases from V and 4 from J; bases not matched to a gene: 3. This CDR3 is built from 15 residues. From germline, CDR1 is SGHRS and CDR2 YFSETQ. The chain's CDR3 is CASSSGLAGPDTQYF. CDR3 nucleotide sequence: TGCGCCAGCAGCTCCGGACTAGCGGGGCCAGATACGCAGTATTTT.

The genes are TRBV7-2 and TRBJ1-4, with D hard to call. CDR3 length: 14 amino acids. V dropped 4 bases and J dropped 10 bases, with 16 bases sitting between them. Germline CDR1 SGHTA, CDR2 FQGNSA. The CDR3 sequence: CASSSGINEGKLFF. The CDR3 DNA sequence: TGTGCCAGCAGCTCGGGGATTAATGAAGGAAAACTGTTTTTT.

V and J are TRBV5-8 and TRBJ1-5, with D maybe TRBD1 (5 bases). The CDR3 consists of 15 residues. The V and J ends lost 0 bases and 0 bases respectively, with 7 bases between them. Germline V gene lookup returns CDR1 SGHTS and CDR2 YDEGEE. The chain's CDR3 is CASSLDQGSNQPQHF. The CDR3, as DNA: TGTGCCAGCAGCTTGGACCAGGGTAGCAATCAGCCCCAGCATTTT.

The J gene is TRBJ1-6, the V gene TRBV6-1; no definite D call. There are 13 residues in the CDR3. Germline assignment: CDR1 MNHNS and CDR2 SASEGT. Between the trimmed V and J ends, which lost 6 bases and 12 bases, there was a span of 15 bases. Here the CDR3 DNA reads TGTGCCAGCAGGAATGAGGCGGCTTTACCCCTCCACTTT. Amino acid sequence: CASRNEAALPLHF.

V gene TRBV19 combines with J gene TRBJ1-6, with 7 bases aligning to TRBD1. This CDR3 region has 15 residues. V lost 5 bases to trimming and J lost 11 bases; unmatched junction nucleotides: 12. Looked up from germline, CDR1 is LNHDA and CDR2 is SQIVND (reference sequence). This chain's CDR3 is CASSALNRGGTPLHF. The CDR3 DNA reads TGTGCCAGTAGTGCCTTGAACAGGGGTGGGACACCCCTCCACTTT. Combining the CDR3 with reference TRBV19 and TRBJ1-6 gives the whole variable domain DGGITQSPKYLFRKEGQNVTLSCEQNLNHDAMYWYRQDPGQGLRLIYYSQIVNDFQKGDIAEGYSVSREKKESFPLTVTSAQKNPTAFYLCASSALNRGGTPLHFGNGTRLTVT.

The chain is built from TRBV7-9 and TRBJ2-7; D is possibly TRBD1 (5 bases). Trimming took 4 bases from V and 2 from J, leaving 9 bases between them. The CDR3 loop spans 13 amino acids. Germline V gene lookup returns CDR1 SEHNR and CDR2 FQNEAQ (reference sequence). The CDR3 DNA follows: TGTGCCAGCAGCTATTCAGGGCCCTACGAGCAGTACTTC. This sequence encodes CASSYSGPYEQYF.

The chain carries TRBV5-1 and TRBJ1-5; D unclear. Germline V gene lookup returns CDR1 SGHRS and CDR2 YFSETQ. The CDR3 sequence is 13 residues long. V was pared by 0 bases and J by 3 bases, with 4 bases between. CDR3 bases: TGCGCCAGCAGCTTGGATATCAATCAGCCCCAGCATTTT. As protein: CASSLDINQPQHF.

The rearrangement uses TRBV5-1 and TRBJ2-2; TRBD2 agrees at 10 bases. V lost 6 bases, J lost 6 bases, and 14 bases stayed unmatched. The CDR3 sequence is 17 residues long. Germline assignment: CDR1 SGHRS and CDR2 YFSETQ. CDR3 nucleotides: TGCGCCAGCACTTTCCGACGTAGCGGGGGGTATTCCGGGGAGCTGTTTTTT. This encodes CASTFRRSGGYSGELFF.

V usage is TRBV6-6 and J usage is TRBJ2-5; the D is unclear. From germline, CDR1 is MNHNY and CDR2 SVGAGI (reference sequence). The V gene lost 7 bases and the J gene lost 5 bases, with 11 bases spanning the gap. This CDR3 is 12 amino acids long. CDR3: CASTNRPETQYF. In DNA form, the CDR3 reads TGTGCCAGCACTAACCGCCCGGAGACCCAGTACTTC.